This TCR beta chain is from a study of blood T cell repertoires in COVID-19. Across the study: The origin of the acute and convalescent COVID-19 samples was the United States, Italy and Spain. Sample material is recorded as cDNA or gDNA derived from T cells, B-cell-depleted T cells, or PBMCs.

Germline V gives CDR1 MNHEY, CDR2 SVGAGI. This CDR3 is 12 amino acids long. V lost 7 bases and J lost 1, with 7 bases in between. Generated by immunoSEQ multiplex PCR, the TCRdb table keeps only in-frame clones and is missing some. The table has some 22,000 clones, over 80% seen once. The sequencing input was peripheral blood. J is TRBJ1-1 and V is TRBV6-5, with D possibly matching TRBD1 (5 bases). The TCR sequence derives from a man at least 80 years old with active or convalescent COVID-19. CDR3 coding DNA: TGTGCCAGCAATGGGGCGAACACTGAAGCTTTCTTT. Protein product: CASNGANTEAFF.